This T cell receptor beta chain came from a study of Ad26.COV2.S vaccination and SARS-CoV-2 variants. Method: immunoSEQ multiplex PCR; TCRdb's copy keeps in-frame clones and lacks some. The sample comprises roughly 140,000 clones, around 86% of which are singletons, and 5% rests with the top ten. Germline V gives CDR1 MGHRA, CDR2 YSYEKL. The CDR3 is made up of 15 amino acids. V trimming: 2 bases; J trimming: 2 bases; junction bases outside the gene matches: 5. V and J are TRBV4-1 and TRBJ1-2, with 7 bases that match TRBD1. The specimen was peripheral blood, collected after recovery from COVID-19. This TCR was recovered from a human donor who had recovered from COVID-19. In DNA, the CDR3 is TGCGCCAGCAGCCAAAGCCCGACAGGGAACTATGGCTACACCTTC. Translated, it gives CASSQSPTGNYGYTF.